The 25 T cell receptor beta chains below were found in one sample sequenced in a study of blood T cell repertoires in COVID-19 (dated by TCRdb to 2020 to 2022). Library preparation employed the immunoSEQ multiplex PCR assay. TCRdb limited this immuneACCESS table to in-frame rearrangements with V and J called. A share of clones is missing; checked studies link under half to unresolved V genes, and the rest is unexplained. The sample table records approximately 54,000 clones; 80% to 90% of these occur just once. The ten largest make up about 5.4% of the sample. Sample: peripheral blood. These receptors were obtained from a woman aged 55-69 years with acute or convalescent COVID-19.

This rearrangement joins TRBV5-1 to TRBJ2-7; D is perhaps TRBD1 (6 bases). The V end lost 1 base, the J end lost 3 bases, and 8 bases lay between the germline ends. Germline CDR1 is SGHRS and CDR2 is YFSETQ. The CDR3 is 13 amino acids. The CDR3 DNA follows: TGCGCCAGCAGCTTGCAGGGGTTCTACGAGCAGTACTTC. It is translated as CASSLQGFYEQYF.

This chain uses TRBV7-8 with TRBJ1-1; TRBD1 might be the D (6 bases). V lost 3 bases and J 1 base, leaving 12 bases between the germline ends. The CDR3 has 15 residues. In germline, CDR1 is SGHVS, CDR2 FQNEAQ. Here the CDR3 reads CASSLSPGQNTEAFF. CDR3 nucleotide sequence: TGTGCCAGCAGCTTGTCTCCGGGACAGAACACTGAAGCTTTCTTT.

This sequence joins TRBV19 and TRBJ1-3, with 8 positions matching TRBD1. The length of the CDR3 is 18 residues. CDR1 is LNHDA, CDR2 SQIVND, per germline (reference sequence). With 8 bases clipped from V and 2 bases from J, the junction kept 17 bases outside the gene matches. The CDR3 protein is CASSGGTGSLSAGNTIYF. CDR3 nucleotide sequence: TGTGCCAGTTCCGGCGGGACAGGTTCTTTAAGTGCTGGAAACACCATATATTTT.

This rearrangement joins TRBV5-1 to TRBJ2-2, with D tentatively TRBD2 (5 bases). Trimming took off 5 bases at V and 4 bases at J, with 18 bases between the two ends. The CDR3 runs to 16 residues. Germline CDR1 and CDR2: SGHRS and YFSETQ. The DNA of the CDR3 is TGCGCCAGCAGACAAGACCGGGAACCTATCACCGGGGAGCTGTTTTTT. Its protein product is CASRQDREPITGELFF.

This clone was seen a handful of times. The V gene is TRBV19, the J gene TRBJ1-1, with TRBD1 matching 7 bases. The ends lost 1 base at V and 11 bases at J; junction bases unmatched: 4. Germline V gene lookup returns CDR1 LNHDA and CDR2 SQIVND (reference sequence). CDR3 length: 12 amino acids. This CDR3 is CASSIGTGAAFF. The DNA for the CDR3 is TGTGCCAGTAGTATAGGGACAGGAGCGGCTTTCTTT.

The V call is TRBV25-1, the J call TRBJ1-6; D unclear. The CDR3 runs 15 residues. Trimming took off 6 bases at V and 7 bases at J, with 16 bases between the two ends. Germline lookup yields CDR1 MGHDK and CDR2 SYGVNS. The CDR3 nucleotides read TGTGCCAGCAGACCCCCCGGGGAAAGGAATTCACCCCTCCACTTT. Its protein product is CASRPPGERNSPLHF.

The rearrangement joins TRBV30 to TRBJ1-4, with D possibly matching TRBD1 (5 bases). V was trimmed by 2 bases and J by 7 bases, leaving 14 bases between them. The CDR3 consists of 14 residues. The germline CDR1 and CDR2 sequences are GTSNPN and SVGIG (reference sequence). The CDR3 is CAWSLGTAAEKLFF. The CDR3 DNA follows: TGTGCCTGGAGTCTTGGGACTGCCGCTGAAAAACTGTTTTTT.

The J gene is TRBJ2-7, the V gene TRBV18; a possible D gene is TRBD1 (5 bases). The CDR3 has 16 amino acids. The V gene's germline CDR1 is KGHSH and CDR2 LQKENI. Trimming took 3 bases from V and 0 from J, leaving 15 bases between them. As DNA, the CDR3 is TGTGCCAGCTCACCCCTCCAAACAGGCTACTCCTACGAGCAGTACTTC. This gives the protein CASSPLQTGYSYEQYF.

This clone has only a few counts. The chain carries TRBV3-1 (or the pseudogene TRBV3-2) and TRBJ2-7; 8 positions match TRBD2. The length of the CDR3 is 16 residues. Germline loops: CDR1 LGHDT, CDR2 YNNKEL (reference sequence). Trimming removed 4 bases from V and 0 bases from J; junction bases left unmatched: 8. This chain's CDR3 is CASSLLGSGDSYEQYF. The DNA of the CDR3 is TGTGCCAGCAGCCTCCTGGGTAGCGGGGACTCCTACGAGCAGTACTTC.

The CDR3 loop is CASSPLGQSNQPQHF. DNA of the CDR3: TGCGCCAGCAGCCCCCTTGGACAGTCTAATCAGCCCCAGCATTTT. The chain employs TRBV5-1 and TRBJ1-5, with D possibly matching TRBD1 (6 bases). The CDR3 loop spans 15 amino acids. Germline V gene sequence: CDR1 SGHRS, CDR2 YFSETQ. Trimming left V 4 bases short and J 4 bases short, with 15 bases between.

This clone was counted once. The CDR3 region is CASSIGEGPNTEAFF. For the CDR3, the DNA is TGTGCCAGTAGTATAGGGGAGGGTCCCAACACTGAAGCTTTCTTT. The chain joins TRBV19 to TRBJ1-1; no clear D. The CDR3 runs 15 residues. Germline CDR1 reads LNHDA; CDR2 reads SQIVND (reference sequence). V shed 1 base and J shed 2 bases, with 11 bases lying between them. Filled out from reference TRBV19 and TRBJ1-1, the complete variable domain reads DGGITQSPKYLFRKEGQNVTLSCEQNLNHDAMYWYRQDPGQGLRLIYYSQIVNDFQKGDIAEGYSVSREKKESFPLTVTSAQKNPTAFYLCASSIGEGPNTEAFFGQGTRLTVV.

The chain couples TRBV5-4 to TRBJ2-1; a possible D gene is TRBD2 (5 bases). Germline CDR1 reads SGHNT; CDR2 reads YYREEE (reference sequence). The CDR3 is 12 residues long. Trimming cost V 0 bases and J 8 bases, with 6 bases left between them. CDR3 in amino acids: CASSLGSDEQFF. As DNA, the CDR3 is TGTGCCAGCAGCTTGGGTAGCGATGAGCAGTTCTTC. The full variable domain, with the rest looked up from reference TRBV5-4 and TRBJ2-1, is ETGVTQSPTHLIKTRGQQVTLRCSSQSGHNTVSWYQQALGQGPQFIFQYYREEENGRGNFPPRFSGLQFPNYSSELNVNALELDDSALYLCASSLGSDEQFFGPGTRLTVL.

J is TRBJ2-7 and V is TRBV6-6, with 11 bases identical to TRBD2. CDR1 is MNHNY and CDR2 is SVGAGI in the germline V gene (reference sequence). The CDR3 is 13 amino acids. V lost 6 bases, J lost 7 bases, and 5 bases stayed unmatched. CDR3 protein: CASRTLAGGEQYF. The CDR3 DNA reads TGTGCCAGCAGGACGCTAGCGGGAGGAGAGCAGTACTTC.

The chain links TRBV10-3 to TRBJ2-3; D not resolved. Trimming left V 4 bases short and J 6 bases short, with 5 bases between. The CDR3 is 11 residues long. Germline values: CDR1 ENHRY, CDR2 SYGVKD. This CDR3 is CAISVEDTQYF. CDR3 sequence (DNA): TGTGCCATCAGTGTAGAGGATACGCAGTATTTT.

The chain recombines TRBV10-1 with TRBJ2-1, with TRBD2 matching 8 bases. The V gene's germline CDR1 is WNHNN and CDR2 SYGVQD (reference sequence). This CDR3 is 18 amino acids long. V was pared by 5 bases and J by 0 bases, with 12 bases of the junction left unmatched. The CDR3 DNA reads as TGCGCCAGCAGTTCCGGAATCGGGACTAGAGGCTCCTACAATGAGCAGTTCTTC. This encodes CASSSGIGTRGSYNEQFF.

This rearrangement joins TRBV5-8 to TRBJ2-3; TRBD2 aligns across 12 bases. J gave up 1 base and V 0 bases, and 0 bases lay outside the gene matches. There are 16 residues in the CDR3. Germline loops: CDR1 SGHTS, CDR2 YDEGEE. As DNA, the CDR3 is TGTGCCAGCAGCTTGGGACTAGCGGGAGGCACAGATACGCAGTATTTT. Amino acids: CASSLGLAGGTDTQYF.

This clone was detected only a few times. The chain combines TRBV5-4 with TRBJ2-1; TRBD1 aligns across 9 bases. Trimming at V came to 4 bases and at J to 10 bases, leaving 12 bases not matched to a gene. CDR3 length: 15 amino acids. Germline CDR1 is SGHNT and CDR2 is YYREEE (reference sequence). CDR3 nucleotide sequence: TGTGCCAGCAGCCCCAAAGGGACAGGGTATGGAGAGCAGTTCTTC. Its protein product is CASSPKGTGYGEQFF.

In DNA, the CDR3 is TGCGCCAGCAGCCAAACTGTGAGCGGGGGGTTCTACGAGCAGTACTTC. It codes for CASSQTVSGGFYEQYF. This chain links TRBV4-1 with TRBJ2-7, with 9 bases that match TRBD2. CDR1 is MGHRA and CDR2 is YSYEKL in the germline V gene. Germline trimming cut 2 bases from V and 3 bases from J; bases unmatched to any gene: 8. The CDR3 covers 16 residues.

The genes are TRBV7-9 and TRBJ2-7, with D perhaps TRBD1 (5 bases). This CDR3 is built from 14 residues. The germline V gene encodes CDR1 SEHNR and CDR2 FQNEAQ (reference sequence). Trimming took off 2 bases at V and 5 bases at J, with 13 bases between the two ends. CDR3 bases: TGTGCCAGCAGCTTATTTTCCGACAGTGACGAGCAGTACTTC. It translates to CASSLFSDSDEQYF.

The table lists this clone with a few counts. The rearrangement links TRBV28 to TRBJ2-5; 15 bases agree with TRBD2. J gave up 5 bases and V 11 bases, and 9 bases lay outside the gene matches. The CDR3 has 15 residues. Germline V CDR1 and CDR2: MDHEN, SYDVKM. The CDR3 here is CAALSGTSGGETQYF. Written as DNA, the CDR3 is TGTGCCGCCTTGTCCGGGACTAGCGGGGGGGAGACCCAGTACTTC. Combining the CDR3 with reference TRBV28 and TRBJ2-5 gives the whole variable domain DVKVTQSSRYLVKRTGEKVFLECVQDMDHENMFWYRQDPGLGLRLIYFSYDVKMKEKGDIPEGYSVSREKKERFSLILESASTNQTSMYLCAALSGTSGGETQYFGPGTRLLVL.

The chain employs TRBV5-4 and TRBJ1-2, with 7 bases fitting TRBD1. Per germline, CDR1 SGHNT and CDR2 YYREEE (reference sequence). With 4 bases clipped from V and 3 bases from J, the junction kept 6 bases outside the gene matches. This CDR3 is built from 14 residues. The CDR3: CASSLYQGDYGYTF. The CDR3 DNA is TGTGCCAGCAGCCTCTACCAGGGGGACTATGGCTACACCTTC.

The V call is TRBV6-5, the J call TRBJ1-3; 8 bases fit TRBD1. The V segment lost 7 bases and the J segment 5 bases; nucleotides outside the gene matches: 10. Germline values: CDR1 MNHEY, CDR2 SVGAGI. The CDR3 totals 15 residues. CDR3 amino acids: CASTTGTGGRNTIYF. For the CDR3, the DNA is TGTGCCAGCACCACTGGGACAGGCGGGAGAAACACCATATATTTT.

The chain recombines TRBV28 with TRBJ2-1, with 14 bases matching TRBD2. This CDR3 contains 16 residues. CDR1 and CDR2 from the germline V gene are MDHEN and SYDVKM. Trimming removed 2 bases from V and 5 bases from J; junction bases left unmatched: 2. CDR3 sequence reads: CASSLGLAGGNNEQFF. CDR3 coding DNA: TGTGCCAGCAGTTTAGGACTAGCGGGGGGTAACAATGAGCAGTTCTTC.

The chain carries TRBV7-2 and TRBJ2-5, with a possible D match to TRBD1 (6 bases). Germline lookup yields CDR1 SGHTA and CDR2 FQGNSA. V was trimmed by 0 bases and J by 5 bases, leaving 13 bases between them. The length of the CDR3 is 15 residues. CDR3: CASSLAGGRVETQYF. The CDR3 nucleotides read TGTGCCAGCAGCTTAGCTGGGGGCAGGGTGGAGACCCAGTACTTC.

V is TRBV19 and J is TRBJ2-7; TRBD1 matches 8 bases. Germline-derived CDR1 and CDR2 are LNHDA and SQIVND (reference sequence). The trim removed 7 bases at V and 5 bases at J, leaving 13 bases unmatched. The CDR3 length is 15 residues. CDR3 sequence: CASKGVQGAADEQYF. The CDR3 DNA sequence: TGTGCCAGTAAAGGGGTGCAGGGGGCGGCGGACGAGCAGTACTTC.